The 7 T cell receptor beta chains below come from one sample, sequenced in a study of T cells in Graves' hyperthyroidism and ophthalmopathy. What was amplified from RNA transcripts were TCR beta CDR3 regions. Initially, a first-round RT-PCR of the TCR CDR3 employed the HTBI primer set. MiXCR was run by TCRdb on the multiplex PCR reads, yielding one entry per CDR3 protein. The sample lists about 260,000 distinct CDR3 sequences, around 20% occurring once. The sample consisted of blood. Source of these receptors: a young man with Graves' ophthalmopathy.

This clonotype has a count of ten or more. The chain combines TRBV7-2 with TRBJ1-1; TRBD1 matches 10 bases. The CDR3 covers 15 residues. V gave up 4 bases and J gave up 8 bases; unmatched junction bases: 10. Germline CDR1 and CDR2: SGHTA and FQGNSA. CDR3 region: CASSSTWGQGREAFF. The CDR3 bases are TGTGCCAGCAGCTCCACCTGGGGACAGGGGCGAGAAGCTTTCTTT.

This clonotype has only a few counts. The V and J genes are TRBV7-9 and TRBJ2-1, with D perhaps given as TRBD1 or TRBD2 (5 bases each). Looked up from germline, CDR1 is SEHNR and CDR2 is FQNEAQ (reference sequence). V lost 3 bases and J 10 bases, leaving 10 bases between the germline ends. The CDR3 is 12 amino acids. As DNA, the CDR3 is TGTGCCAGCAGCTTGGGGACCTTCGAGCAGTTCTTC. Encoded protein: CASSLGTFEQFF.

This clonotype has at least ten counts. The CDR3 reads CASSPLGSETQYF. CDR3 nucleotides: TGTGCCAGCAGCCCTTTGGGGTCAGAGACCCAGTACTTC. The chain recombines TRBV11-3 with TRBJ2-5; no clear D. Germline CDR1 and CDR2: SGHNT and YENEEA. Deletions cut 5 bases from V and 4 bases from J, with 11 bases between. The CDR3 has 13 residues.

The chain joins TRBV9 to TRBJ2-7, with 9 bases aligning to TRBD2. Unmatched junction bases numbered 7, after V lost 1 base and J lost 5 bases. CDR1 SGDLS and CDR2 YYNGEE come from the germline V gene. The CDR3 length is 15 residues. The CDR3 DNA reads as TGTGCCAGCAGCGTATCGGGACTAGCTTTCAACGAGCAGTACTTC. Translation gives CASSVSGLAFNEQYF.

This chain links TRBV24-1 with TRBJ2-2, with no clear D. This CDR3 is 15 amino acids long. Trimming took 5 bases from V and 0 from J, leaving 9 bases between them. In germline, CDR1 is KGHDR, CDR2 SFDVKD. The CDR3 DNA sequence: TGTGCCACCAGTGCGGTCCAAGCGAACACCGGGGAGCTGTTTTTT. As protein: CATSAVQANTGELFF.

The rearrangement links TRBV5-1 to TRBJ2-7; 8 bases match TRBD2. This CDR3 spans 16 amino acids. V gave up 3 bases and J gave up 3 bases; unmatched junction bases: 11. Germline V gives CDR1 SGHRS, CDR2 YFSETQ. The CDR3 DNA reads TGCGCCAGCAGCTCGAAACCGGGACTAGGTTTCTACGAGCAGTACTTC. It codes for CASSSKPGLGFYEQYF.

The rearrangement uses TRBV5-1 and TRBJ2-4; 9 bases fit TRBD1. After removal of 4 bases from V and 9 bases from J, the junction contained 8 bases not matched to a gene. The germline CDR1 and CDR2 sequences are SGHRS and YFSETQ. The CDR3 is made up of 14 amino acids. CDR3 nucleotide sequence: TGCGCCAGCAGCCAGGGACAGGGCCTTTTCATTCAGTACTTC. It yields the protein CASSQGQGLFIQYF.